This TCR beta chain derives from a study of CD8 T cells in Susac syndrome. At the level of the study: Each patient with Susac syndrome, at the time of blood draw, was therapy-naive, on corticosteroids, or on intravenous immunoglobulin alone.

Details on this clonotype: What it binds is unknown.

When the RNA was reverse transcribed, random hexamers were used with an input of roughly 0.45 to 1 ug. Across 54 Vbeta and 13 Jbeta, immunoSEQ multiplex PCR amplified TCR beta CDR3. In TCRdb, the immunoSEQ multiplex PCR reads were re-called with MiXCR into one record per CDR3 protein. The sample holds approximately 94,000 distinct CDR3 sequences, 95% seen once. The V gene lost 1 base and the J gene lost 6 bases, with 14 bases spanning the gap. This CDR3 comprises 15 residues. Per the germline V gene, CDR1 is KGHDR and CDR2 is SFDVKD. Study-level findings and limits: Susac CD8+ clonal expansion peaked in TEMRA cells and active patients.

Sample: CD8+ T cells from PBMCs. V gene TRBV24-1 combines with J gene TRBJ1-2; TRBD1 is a possible D gene (6 bases). The TCR was taken from a human donor with Susac syndrome. CDR3 protein: CATSDFVSGEDGYTF. For the CDR3, the DNA is TGTGCCACCAGTGATTTCGTATCAGGGGAGGATGGCTACACCTTC.